Presented here are 17 T cell receptor beta chains from one specimen sequenced in a study of a mutant IDH1 vaccine in newly diagnosed glioma (dated by TCRdb to the early 2020s). Per the publication, the time point label means: week 5, during vaccination. A 20-mer mutant IDH1 peptide at 300 micrograms in Montanide made up each vaccine dose, which was injected subcutaneously together with topical imiquimod. Their recognized antigens are unknown. Libraries were constructed by the immunoSEQ multiplex PCR assay. TCRdb re-hosts the immuneACCESS table, in-frame sequences only. Its copies lack some clones; in the studies checked, an unresolved V gene accounts for under half of them, and the cause for the rest is not known. The sample contains more than 35,000 clones, 70% to 90% of them found a single time. The leading ten clones occupy around 1.5% of the sample. This material consisted of PBMCs, taken from a glioma patient whose treatment included an IDH1 peptide vaccine. The origin of the receptors is a man in his forties with glioma.

V and J are TRBV7-2 and TRBJ2-1; 10 bases map to TRBD1. This CDR3 is 18 amino acids long. Germline lookup yields CDR1 SGHTA and CDR2 FQGNSA. V trimming: 1 base; J trimming: 4 bases; junction bases outside the gene matches: 10. CDR3 DNA: TGTGCCAGCAGCTTAGTCCCGGTCGACAGGGGGCTGTACAATGAGCAGTTCTTC. Its protein is CASSLVPVDRGLYNEQFF.

The chain joins TRBV5-1 to TRBJ2-3; D perhaps matches TRBD1 (6 bases). V was clipped by 4 bases and J by 2 bases, with 14 bases between them. Per germline, CDR1 SGHRS and CDR2 YFSETQ. This CDR3 has 15 residues. The CDR3 loop reads CASSNQGSYTDTQYF. CDR3 coding DNA: TGCGCCAGCAGCAATCAGGGGTCCTACACAGATACGCAGTATTTT.

The V call is TRBV7-2, the J call TRBJ2-2; D not certain. With 2 bases removed from V and 1 base from J, the gap between germline ends came to 8 bases. CDR3 length: 15 residues. The germline V gene encodes CDR1 SGHTA and CDR2 FQGNSA. As DNA, the CDR3 is TGTGCCAGCAGCTTACGGGTCCAGAACACCGGGGAGCTGTTTTTT. It is translated as CASSLRVQNTGELFF.

In its sample, this clone was seen a few times. V gene TRBV5-6 combines with J gene TRBJ1-2; 8 bases agree with TRBD1. V shed 4 bases, J shed 5 bases, and the junction held 7 bases outside the gene matches. CDR1 is SGHDT, CDR2 YYEEEE, per germline. The CDR3 extends over 14 amino acids. The CDR3 sequence: CASSTLTGAYGYTF. CDR3 sequence (DNA): TGTGCCAGCAGCACTTTGACAGGGGCATATGGCTACACCTTC. Based on the CDR3 plus reference TRBV5-6 and TRBJ1-2, the full variable domain is DAGVTQSPTHLIKTRGQQVTLRCSPKSGHDTVSWYQQALGQGPQFIFQYYEEEERQRGNFPDRFSGHQFPNYSSELNVNALLLGDSALYLCASSTLTGAYGYTFGSGTRLTVV.

The chain has TRBV7-9 and TRBJ1-2; possible D gene TRBD1, 6 bases. This CDR3 contains 14 residues. V dropped 6 bases and J dropped 3 bases, with 14 bases sitting between them. Germline-derived CDR1 and CDR2 are SEHNR and FQNEAQ (reference sequence). CDR3 sequence (DNA): TGTGCCAGCAGGCAGGGGTACGGCGACTATGGCTACACCTTC. Protein sequence: CASRQGYGDYGYTF.

The chain carries TRBV18 and TRBJ1-3; unclear D gene. The CDR3 is 16 amino acids. From germline, CDR1 is KGHSH and CDR2 LQKENI. Trimming shortened V by 11 bases and J by 0 bases, and 20 bases separated the two germline ends. The CDR3 sequence: CASTRQVIYSGNTIYF. Written as DNA, the CDR3 is TGTGCCTCTACGCGGCAGGTGATATACTCTGGAAACACCATATATTTT.

The V and J genes are TRBV27 and TRBJ2-7; tentatively, D is TRBD1 (5 bases). Trimming took off 2 bases at V and 1 base at J, with 12 bases between the two ends. The CDR3 has 15 residues. Germline CDR1 is MNHEY and CDR2 is SMNVEV (reference sequence). The CDR3 reads CASSLRQSLSYEQYF. In DNA, the CDR3 is TGTGCCAGCAGTTTACGACAGAGCCTTTCCTACGAGCAGTACTTC.

The V gene is TRBV6-6, the J gene TRBJ1-3, with D possibly TRBD1 on 6 matching bases. CDR3 length: 15 residues. V was clipped by 0 bases and J by 0 bases, with 6 bases between them. The germline V gene has CDR1 MNHNY and CDR2 SVGAGI (reference sequence). CDR3 DNA sequence: TGTGCCAGCAGTTACTCACAGGGCTCTGGAAACACCATATATTTT. It codes for CASSYSQGSGNTIYF.

The chain uses TRBV18 and TRBJ1-4, with a tentative D call TRBD1 (6 bases). The CDR3 spans 13 residues. Trimming pared 8 bases from V and 1 base from J, leaving 8 bases between. CDR1 and CDR2 from the germline V gene are KGHSH and LQKENI. CDR3 in amino acids: CASAQGTNEKLFF. The DNA for the CDR3 is TGTGCCAGCGCACAGGGAACTAATGAAAAACTGTTTTTT.

CDR3 DNA sequence: TGTGCCAGCAGTTACCTGGGTCAGAACGGGGAGCTGTTTTTT. Translated: CASSYLGQNGELFF. V and J are TRBV6-5 and TRBJ2-2; D unresolved. Germline loops: CDR1 MNHEY, CDR2 SVGAGI. CDR3 length: 14 residues. V was trimmed by 2 bases and J by 7 bases, leaving 11 bases between them.

V is TRBV18 and J is TRBJ1-3, with 9 bases that match TRBD1. The ends lost 2 bases at V and 4 bases at J; junction bases unmatched: 6. The CDR3 extends over 16 amino acids. Germline lookup yields CDR1 KGHSH and CDR2 LQKENI. Here the CDR3 DNA reads TGTGCCAGCTCACCAGCTGGGACAGGGAGCGGAAACACCATATATTTT. Protein: CASSPAGTGSGNTIYF.

CDR3 nucleotide sequence: TGTGCCAGCAGCAGGGGACTAGCGGGAGATACGCAGTATTTT. Protein sequence: CASSRGLAGDTQYF. The chain uses TRBV9 and TRBJ2-3, with 12 nucleotides matching TRBD2. Per the germline V gene, CDR1 is SGDLS and CDR2 is YYNGEE. V shed 4 bases and J 5 bases; nucleotides not matched to a gene: 2. The CDR3 runs to 14 residues.

Only a few counts were recorded for this clone. This chain links TRBV18 with TRBJ2-5; 7 positions agree with TRBD1. The CDR3 has 13 amino acids. After removal of 6 bases from V and 2 bases from J, the junction contained 3 bases not matched to a gene. Germline lookup yields CDR1 KGHSH and CDR2 LQKENI. DNA of the CDR3: TGTGCCAGCTCCCCGACAGGGCAAGAGACCCAGTACTTC. Translation gives CASSPTGQETQYF.

The rearrangement joins TRBV7-9 to TRBJ1-3; no definite D call. CDR1 is SEHNR and CDR2 is FQNEAQ in the germline V gene (reference sequence). There are 16 residues in the CDR3. Between the trimmed V and J ends, which lost 1 base and 0 bases, there was a span of 10 bases. The CDR3 DNA follows: TGTGCCAGCAGCTTAGGAGTGGGGAACTCTGGAAACACCATATATTTT. This encodes CASSLGVGNSGNTIYF.

The chain combines TRBV7-2 with TRBJ2-7; D gene uncertain. The CDR3 spans 12 residues. V lost 3 bases and J lost 0, with 3 bases in between. CDR1 and CDR2 from the germline V gene are SGHTA and FQGNSA. CDR3 loop: CASSLNSYEQYF. The CDR3 region has the DNA TGTGCCAGCAGCTTGAACTCCTACGAGCAGTACTTC.

The rearrangement uses TRBV6-1 and TRBJ2-5; 8 nucleotides agree with TRBD1. V trimming: 2 bases; J trimming: 4 bases; junction bases outside the gene matches: 12. The CDR3 is 17 amino acids. Germline assignment: CDR1 MNHNS and CDR2 SASEGT. This CDR3 reads CASSEFRGQGAGETQYF. In DNA, the CDR3 is TGTGCCAGCAGTGAATTTAGAGGCCAGGGGGCAGGAGAGACCCAGTACTTC.

This chain uses TRBV11-1 with TRBJ2-1; D not certain. V was cut by 5 bases and J by 8 bases, with 10 bases left in between. Germline V gives CDR1 SGHAT, CDR2 FQDESV (reference sequence). This CDR3 contains 12 residues. For the CDR3, the DNA is TGTGCCAGCAGCCCCCCCCTTGATGAGCAGTTCTTC. It specifies CASSPPLDEQFF.